A selection of T cell receptor beta chains follows, all from one sample in a study of cytomegalovirus exposure and HLA in healthy donors. TCRdb's copy holds only in-frame clones and misses some; the assay was immunoSEQ multiplex PCR. The table has 150,000 to 200,000 clones, about 81% seen once. Input material: PBMCs. The receptors stem from a girl aged 10-17 years in good health and CMV-seropositive. The CDR3 runs from the conserved cysteine through the conserved F or W. Fields, in order: D gene, clone size, V gene, J gene, CDR3 DNA, CDR3 protein. D genes are given only for firm matches. Clone size is not always given. Where it is, it says once, few, many or a class for expanded clones.

NA,once,TRBV5-6,TRBJ2-6,TGTGCCAGCTTCAGTGGGGCCAACGTCCTGACTTTC,CASFSGANVLTF
TRBD2,NA,TRBV7-2,TRBJ2-2,TGTGCCAGCAGCCGAAGACTAGCGGGGAACACCGGGGAGCTGTTTTTT,CASSRRLAGNTGELFF
NA,few,TRBV10-3,TRBJ1-1,TGTGCCATCAGTGGGGAGTTGGTCACTGAAGCTTTCTTT,CAISGELVTEAFF
TRBD1,NA,TRBV5-1,TRBJ2-1,TGCGCCAGCAGCCCCGGACAGGGATTCGATGAGCAGTTCTTC,CASSPGQGFDEQFF
NA,NA,TRBV7-2,TRBJ2-7,TGTGCCAGCACCCAAGGGGCAGGCGCCTACGAGCAGTACTTC,CASTQGAGAYEQYF
NA,once,TRBV5-1,TRBJ1-1,TGCGCCAGCAGCTTCGGCGGGGGGCCCACTGAAGCTTTCTTT,CASSFGGGPTEAFF
NA,NA,TRBV7-3,TRBJ2-3,TGTGCCAGCAGCTTCGCAGCGGCTAGCACAGATACGCAGTATTTT,CASSFAAASTDTQYF
TRBD1,once,TRBV2,TRBJ1-2,TGTGCCAGCAGTCTAAGGGGGCAGGCCTATGGCTACACCTTC,CASSLRGQAYGYTF
TRBD2,NA,TRBV14,TRBJ2-7,TGTGCCAGCAGCCAAGCGGCGGGAGTGAAATACTACGAGCAGTACTTC,CASSQAAGVKYYEQYF
TRBD2,NA,TRBV5-6,TRBJ2-7,TGTGCCAGCAGCTTGTTTGGCGGGAGTTACGAGCAGTACTTC,CASSLFGGSYEQYF
NA,NA,TRBV29-1,TRBJ1-1,TGCAGCGTTGAAGACCGTCTCACACAAGCTTTCTTT,CSVEDRLTQAFF
TRBD2,NA,TRBV28,TRBJ2-7,TGTGCCAGCAGTCCCGGGACTAGCGGGCTGGACTCCTACGAGCAGTACTTC,CASSPGTSGLDSYEQYF
TRBD2,NA,TRBV28,TRBJ2-3,TGTGCCAGCCGCCCCCTAGCGGGATGGGGAGATACGCAGTATTTT,CASRPLAGWGDTQYF
NA,NA,TRBV4-3,TRBJ2-2,TGCGCCAGCAGCCCAGCGAACACCGGGGAGCTGTTTTTT,CASSPANTGELFF
NA,NA,TRBV19,TRBJ1-5,TGTGCCAGTAGTATTCAGTCTTATAGCAATCAGCCCCAGCATTTT,CASSIQSYSNQPQHF
NA,NA,TRBV6-4,TRBJ2-6,TGTGCCAGCAGTGACTCTCGGGGGTCTGGGGCCAACGTCCTGACTTTC,CASSDSRGSGANVLTF
NA,NA,TRBV10-2,TRBJ1-2,TGCGCCAGCAGTGAGATTCGGGTACCCCGAAACTATGGCTACACCTTC,CASSEIRVPRNYGYTF
NA,NA,TRBV7-9,TRBJ2-3,TGTGCCAGCAGCTTCGGAACAGGCACAGATACGCAGTATTTT,CASSFGTGTDTQYF
TRBD1,NA,TRBV28,TRBJ2-7,TGTGCCAGCAGTTCGCAACTGAGGACAGGGAACTCCTACGAGCAGTACTTC,CASSSQLRTGNSYEQYF
NA,NA,TRBV6-5,TRBJ1-2,TGTGCCAGCAGTTCAGGGGCGGTCTATGGCTACACCTTC,CASSSGAVYGYTF
NA,NA,TRBV6-4,TRBJ2-2,TGTGCCAGCAGTGAAGGGGGGGGTCACGGCACCGGGGAGCTGTTTTTT,CASSEGGGHGTGELFF
NA,NA,TRBV7-7,TRBJ2-1,TGTGCTAGCAGCCCAACTAGAAGCTCCTACAATGAGCAGTTCTTC,CASSPTRSSYNEQFF
TRBD1,NA,TRBV4-1,TRBJ1-5,TGCGCCAGCAGCCCTGGGGACAGGGAAGGCGTCGGCAATCAGCCCCAGCATTTT,CASSPGDREGVGNQPQHF
NA,once,TRBV7-9,TRBJ1-4,TGTGCCAGCAGCTTAGGGCCCCAGGCCGGTGAAAAACTGTTTTTT,CASSLGPQAGEKLFF
TRBD2,NA,TRBV4-1,TRBJ2-3,TGCGCCAGCAGCCAACTTATCGGGACTAGCCCAAGCACAGATACGCAGTATTTT,CASSQLIGTSPSTDTQYF
NA,once,TRBV5-1,TRBJ1-2,TGCGCCAGCAGCTTGCTCGGCCAGGGCGGCTACACCTTC,CASSLLGQGGYTF
TRBD2,NA,TRBV5-4,TRBJ2-2,TGTGCCAGCAGTGCCGGGACTACGAACACCGGGGAGCTGTTTTTT,CASSAGTTNTGELFF
NA,NA,TRBV7-9,TRBJ1-5,TGTTCCAGCAGCTTCGATCAGCCCCAGCATTTT,CSSSFDQPQHF
NA,NA,TRBV27,TRBJ1-5,TGTGCCAGCAGTTTCGGGGCCCAGGGGAGCAATCAGCCCCAGCATTTT,CASSFGAQGSNQPQHF
NA,NA,TRBV6-1,TRBJ1-2,TGTGCCAGCAGGGAGATAGACCGGGATGATGGCTACACCTTC,CASREIDRDDGYTF
TRBD2,NA,TRBV27,TRBJ2-7,TGTGCCAGCAGTTTGAAGCTAGCGGGAGTAAAAGAGCAGTACTTC,CASSLKLAGVKEQYF
TRBD2,few,TRBV7-8,TRBJ2-2,TGTGCCAGCAGCATGATCGGGCTAGCGGGGACGAACACCGGGGAGCTGTTTTTT,CASSMIGLAGTNTGELFF
TRBD1,NA,TRBV30,TRBJ1-5,TGTGCCTGGAGTTCAGTCGGGACAGGGCGCGGTCAGCCCCAGCATTTT,CAWSSVGTGRGQPQHF
TRBD2,NA,TRBV7-2,TRBJ2-2,TGTGCCAGCAGCCTCAATAGGTGGCGGGGGGAAACCGGGGAGCTGTTTTTT,CASSLNRWRGETGELFF
TRBD1,NA,TRBV11-2,TRBJ1-1,TGTGCCAGCAGAAGACCAGGGGGCCGAGGGTCTGAAGCTTTCTTT,CASRRPGGRGSEAFF
TRBD2,once,TRBV4-3,TRBJ2-3,TGCGTCAGCAGCCAAGACGCGGTCCGGGGGGGCCCGAGATCTGGCACAGATACGCAGTATTTT,CVSSQDAVRGGPRSGTDTQYF
NA,NA,TRBV18,TRBJ1-5,TGTGCCAGCTCACCTACAGGGTCCAGCCAGCCCCAGCATTTT,CASSPTGSSQPQHF
NA,NA,TRBV9,TRBJ2-3,TGTGCCAGCAGCGTAGGCCAGGGGCGCACAGATACGCAGTATTTT,CASSVGQGRTDTQYF
TRBD2,NA,TRBV9,TRBJ2-1,TGTGCCAGCAGCGTAGATGGCGGGAGCTCCTACAATGAGCAGTTCTTC,CASSVDGGSSYNEQFF
NA,NA,TRBV7-8,TRBJ1-2,TGTGCCAGCAGCTTAGCAGGGGGGGATGGCTACACCTTC,CASSLAGGDGYTF
TRBD1,NA,TRBV7-9,TRBJ2-7,TGTGCCAGCAGCTTATTACGGGACAGCCGAGCGGCCGAGCAGTACTTC,CASSLLRDSRAAEQYF
TRBD1,few,TRBV9,TRBJ1-2,TGTGCCAGCAGGGTGTCACAGGGGTTTTGGCGCGGCTACACCTTC,CASRVSQGFWRGYTF
TRBD1,few,TRBV11-2,TRBJ1-2,TGTGCCAGCAGCTTAGGGACAGGGCCAAGAGGCTACACCTTC,CASSLGTGPRGYTF
NA,NA,TRBV20-1,TRBJ1-2,TGCAGTGCCAAGGGGGACTACACCTTC,CSAKGDYTF
TRBD1,NA,TRBV7-3,TRBJ2-1,TGTGCCAGCAGCTCCCGACAGGGTCGCAGCGAGCAGTTCTTC,CASSSRQGRSEQFF
TRBD2,few,TRBV15,TRBJ2-1,TGTGCCACCAGCAGCGGGACTAGCGACTACAATGAGCAGTTCTTC,CATSSGTSDYNEQFF